The source of this T cell receptor (beta chain) is a study of response to subunit inactivated influenza vaccine. TCRdb recomputed calls from the RT-PCR reads with MiXCR, one row per CDR3 protein. The data hold hundreds of thousands of distinct CDR3 sequences, with 12% to 15% observed a single time. Study results and caveats: There was a suggestion from the authors that each seasonal influenza vaccination recruits few new T cells.

This clonotype was detected many times. Its antigen is as yet unknown. CDR3 length: 13 residues. Germline lookup yields CDR1 DFQATT and CDR2 SNEGSKA (reference sequence). Trimming shortened V by 7 bases and J by 2 bases, and 14 bases separated the two germline ends. The TCR originated in a man aged 50 or older who received an inactivated influenza vaccine. The genes are TRBV20-1 and TRBJ1-1; D not resolved. The sample was PBMCs from blood, taken 14 to 15 days before vaccination. This chain's CDR3 is CSVTGSLNTEAFF. The CDR3 DNA is TGCAGTGTTACGGGATCCCTTAACACTGAAGCTTTCTTT.